The 6 T cell receptor beta chains presented below share a single source sample, sequenced in a study of beta chain features in type 1 diabetes. Their target antigens are unknown. Findings of the study overall: When Type 1 diabetes patients were examined, their TCRB CDR3s proved moderately but significantly shorter in all four CD4+ subsets.

Since all of the isolated RNA was reverse transcribed, expressed TCRB transcripts were what got sequenced. Some clones are missing from TCRdb's copy, which holds only in-frame ones; the method was immunoSEQ multiplex PCR. The sample yields under 850,000 clones, 13% seen once. The sequencing sample was made of naive CD4+ T cells from blood. All receptors come from a man in his late teens or twenties with type 1 diabetes.

This clone has only a few counts. This sequence joins TRBV29-1 and TRBJ2-7; D remains unclear. CDR3 length: 13 amino acids. Trimming pared 3 bases from V and 1 base from J, leaving 10 bases between. Germline V gene sequence: CDR1 SQVTM, CDR2 ANQGSEA. This CDR3 is CSVDSDISYEQYF. The CDR3 DNA reads TGCAGCGTTGATTCCGACATATCCTACGAGCAGTACTTC.

The rearrangement joins TRBV4-1 to TRBJ2-3; maybe TRBD2 (6 bases). The V gene lost 4 bases and the J gene lost 1 base, with 15 bases spanning the gap. There are 16 residues in the CDR3. Germline loops: CDR1 MGHRA, CDR2 YSYEKL. CDR3 DNA sequence: TGCGCCAGCAGCCTCGGGGAGGTTAGCGGCACAGATACGCAGTATTTT. As protein: CASSLGEVSGTDTQYF.

This clone showed up just a few times. V gene TRBV7-2 combines with J gene TRBJ1-2; the D is unclear. Germline V gene lookup returns CDR1 SGHTA and CDR2 FQGNSA. The ends were cut back, 3 bases at V and 8 bases at J, with 10 bases in the middle. The CDR3 consists of 12 residues. The chain's CDR3 is CASSFGVLGYTF. The CDR3 DNA reads as TGTGCCAGCAGCTTCGGAGTGCTCGGCTACACCTTC.

This clone was counted only a few times. The J gene is TRBJ1-1, the V gene TRBV29-1; D is possibly TRBD1 (5 bases). Trimming removed 4 bases from V and 1 base from J, with 10 bases in between. The CDR3 extends over 13 amino acids. The germline gives CDR1 SQVTM, CDR2 ANQGSEA. Here the CDR3 reads CSVAATENTEAFF. The CDR3, as DNA: TGCAGCGTTGCAGCGACAGAGAACACTGAAGCTTTCTTT.

This clone has just a few counts. This chain links TRBV10-3 with TRBJ2-7, with 9 bases aligning to TRBD1. V gave up 3 bases and J gave up 3 bases; unmatched junction bases: 6. This CDR3 contains 15 residues. The V gene's germline CDR1 is ENHRY and CDR2 SYGVKD. The CDR3 region is CAISDSDRGYYEQYF. For the CDR3, the DNA is TGTGCCATCAGTGATTCGGACAGGGGCTACTACGAGCAGTACTTC.

This clone was observed a handful of times. The chain is built from TRBV30 and TRBJ2-7; D may be TRBD2 (5 bases). CDR1 and CDR2 from the germline V gene are GTSNPN and SVGIG (reference sequence). CDR3 size: 12 residues. The V end was cut by 4 bases, the J end by 5 bases, with 12 bases between. In DNA, the CDR3 is TGTGCCTGGACAAGGACTGGCGACGAGCAGTACTTC. Protein: CAWTRTGDEQYF.